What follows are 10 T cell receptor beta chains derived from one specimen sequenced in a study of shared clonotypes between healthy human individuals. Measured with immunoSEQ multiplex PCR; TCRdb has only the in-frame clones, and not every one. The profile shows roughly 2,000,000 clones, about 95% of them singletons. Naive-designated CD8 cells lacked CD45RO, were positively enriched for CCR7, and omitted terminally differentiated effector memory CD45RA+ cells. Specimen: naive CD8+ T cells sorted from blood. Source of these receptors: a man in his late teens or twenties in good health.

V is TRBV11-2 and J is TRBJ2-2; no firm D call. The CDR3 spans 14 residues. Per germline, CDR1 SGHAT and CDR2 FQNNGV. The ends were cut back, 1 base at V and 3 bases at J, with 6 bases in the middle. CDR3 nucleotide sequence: TGTGCCAGCAGCTTAGTGTGGGACACCGGGGAGCTGTTTTTT. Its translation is CASSLVWDTGELFF.

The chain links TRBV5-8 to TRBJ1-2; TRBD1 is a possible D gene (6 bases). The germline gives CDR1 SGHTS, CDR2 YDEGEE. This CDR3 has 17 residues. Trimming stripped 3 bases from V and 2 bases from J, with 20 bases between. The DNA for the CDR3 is TGTGCCAGCAGCTCCTTGTTGACTGAGACAGGAAACTATGGCTACACCTTC. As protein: CASSSLLTETGNYGYTF.

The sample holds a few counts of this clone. The CDR3 loop reads CASSYSTETDYGYTF. Written as DNA, the CDR3 is TGTGCCAGCAGTTACTCGACAGAGACTGACTATGGCTACACCTTC. V usage is TRBV6-6 and J usage is TRBJ1-2; tentative D call: TRBD1 (5 bases). This CDR3 region has 15 residues. V dropped 0 bases and J dropped 3 bases, with 11 bases sitting between them. CDR1 is MNHNY and CDR2 is SVGAGI in the germline V gene (reference sequence).

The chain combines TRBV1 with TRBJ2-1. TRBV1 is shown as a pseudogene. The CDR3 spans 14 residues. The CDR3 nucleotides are TGCACCAGCAGCCAAGATCCGGACTACAATGAGCAGTTCTTC. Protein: CTSSQDPDYNEQFF.

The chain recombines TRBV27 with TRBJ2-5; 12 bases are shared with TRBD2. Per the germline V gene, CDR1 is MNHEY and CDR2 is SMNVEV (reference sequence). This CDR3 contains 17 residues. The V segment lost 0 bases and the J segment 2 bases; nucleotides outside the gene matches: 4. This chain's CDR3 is CASSLSVTSGGQETQYF. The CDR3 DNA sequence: TGTGCCAGCAGTTTATCCGTGACTAGCGGGGGACAAGAGACCCAGTACTTC.

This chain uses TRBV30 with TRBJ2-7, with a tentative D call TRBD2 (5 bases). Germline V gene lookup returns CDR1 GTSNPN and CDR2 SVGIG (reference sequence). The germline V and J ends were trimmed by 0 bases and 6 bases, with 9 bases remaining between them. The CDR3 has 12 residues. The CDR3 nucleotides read TGTGCCTGGAGTGTAAGCGGAGCCGAGCAGTACTTC. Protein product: CAWSVSGAEQYF.

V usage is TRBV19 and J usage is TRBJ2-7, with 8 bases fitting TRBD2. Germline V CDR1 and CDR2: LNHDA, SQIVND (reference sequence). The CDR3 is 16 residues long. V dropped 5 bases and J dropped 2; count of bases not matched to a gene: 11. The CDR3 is CASSPRGAGETYEQYF. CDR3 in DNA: TGTGCCAGTAGTCCTCGGGGAGCGGGGGAGACCTACGAGCAGTACTTC.

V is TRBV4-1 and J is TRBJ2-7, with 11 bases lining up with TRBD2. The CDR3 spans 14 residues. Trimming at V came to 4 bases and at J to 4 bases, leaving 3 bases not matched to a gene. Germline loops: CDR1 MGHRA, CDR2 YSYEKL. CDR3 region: CASSLAGGPYEQYF. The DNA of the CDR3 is TGCGCCAGCAGCCTAGCGGGAGGGCCTTACGAGCAGTACTTC.

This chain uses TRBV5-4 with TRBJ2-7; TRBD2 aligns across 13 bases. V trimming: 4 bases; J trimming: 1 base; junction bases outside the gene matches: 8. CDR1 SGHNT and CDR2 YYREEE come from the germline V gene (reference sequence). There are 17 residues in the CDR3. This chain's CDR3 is CASSRGLAGDISYEQYF. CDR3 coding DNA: TGTGCCAGCAGCCGAGGACTAGCGGGAGACATATCCTACGAGCAGTACTTC.

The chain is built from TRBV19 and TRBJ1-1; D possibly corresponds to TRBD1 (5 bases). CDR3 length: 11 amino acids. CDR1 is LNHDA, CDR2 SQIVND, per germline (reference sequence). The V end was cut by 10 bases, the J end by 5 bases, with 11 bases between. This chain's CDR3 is CAIAGGTEAFF. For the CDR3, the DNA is TGTGCCATTGCGGGGGGGACTGAAGCTTTCTTT.